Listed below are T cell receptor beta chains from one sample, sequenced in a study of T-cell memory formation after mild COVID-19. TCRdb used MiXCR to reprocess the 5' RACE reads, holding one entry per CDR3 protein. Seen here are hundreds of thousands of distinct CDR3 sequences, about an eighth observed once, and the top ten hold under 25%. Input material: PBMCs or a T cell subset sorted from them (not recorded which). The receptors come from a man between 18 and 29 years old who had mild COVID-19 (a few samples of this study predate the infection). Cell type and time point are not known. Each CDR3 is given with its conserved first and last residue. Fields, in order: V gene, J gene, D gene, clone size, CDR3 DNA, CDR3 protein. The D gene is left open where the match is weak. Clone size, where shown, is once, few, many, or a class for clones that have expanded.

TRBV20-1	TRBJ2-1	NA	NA	TGCAGTGCTAGAGGGTTGGGTTTTGGGGAGCAGTTCTTC	CSARGLGFGEQFF
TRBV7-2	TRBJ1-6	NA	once	TGTGCCAGCAGCTTGGGGTCCATACAGGGCCATAATTCACCCCTCCACTTT	CASSLGSIQGHNSPLHF
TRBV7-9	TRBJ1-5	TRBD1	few	TGTGCCAGCAGCGGACAGGGACAGCAGCCCCAGCATTTT	CASSGQGQQPQHF
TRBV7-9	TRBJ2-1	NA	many	TGTGCCAGCAGCCAAGCCGCTGGCGGCAATGAGCAGTTCTTC	CASSQAAGGNEQFF
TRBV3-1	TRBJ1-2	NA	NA	TGTGCCAGCAGCCAAGGACCCTTGGGAGGCTACACCTTC	CASSQGPLGGYTF
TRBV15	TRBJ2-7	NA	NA	TGTGCCACCAGTCGGAAGGGTCTGGACGAGCAGTACTTC	CATSRKGLDEQYF
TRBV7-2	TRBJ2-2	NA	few	TGTGCCAGCAGCTTGACAGGTCCCGGGGAGCTGTTTTTT	CASSLTGPGELFF
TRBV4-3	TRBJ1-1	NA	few	TGCGCCAGCCGGGGGGTTGAGGAGTCTGAAGCTTTCTTT	CASRGVEESEAFF
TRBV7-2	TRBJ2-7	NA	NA	TGTGCCAGCAGCTTAGTGGGGTCCCTTTCCTACGAGCAGTACTTC	CASSLVGSLSYEQYF
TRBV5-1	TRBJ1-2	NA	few	TGCGCCAGCAGCCCGGACAGCTACTATGGCTACACCTTC	CASSPDSYYGYTF
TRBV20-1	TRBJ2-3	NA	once	TGCAGTGCTAGAGTTAGGGAGGCACCAGATACGCAGTATTTT	CSARVREAPDTQYF
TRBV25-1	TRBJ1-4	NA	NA	TGTGCCAGCAGTGAATATGGGGACGGAGAAAAACTGTTTTTT	CASSEYGDGEKLFF
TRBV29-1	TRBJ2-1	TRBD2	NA	TGCAGCGTTGTAGTCGCGGGGGGAGACAATGAGCAGTTCTTC	CSVVVAGGDNEQFF
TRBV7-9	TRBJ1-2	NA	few	TGTGCCAGCAGCTTCGGTAATAGGGCACGGAGTACCTATGGCTACACCTTC	CASSFGNRARSTYGYTF
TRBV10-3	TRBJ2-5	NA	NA	TGTGCCATCAGCGACAGACGAGAGGCCGGGTCCCAAGAGACCCAGTACTTC	CAISDRREAGSQETQYF
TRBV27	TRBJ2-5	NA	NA	TGTGCCAGCAGTTTTTCGGGATGGGAGACCCAGTACTTC	CASSFSGWETQYF
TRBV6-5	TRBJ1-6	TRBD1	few	TGTGCCAGCAGGAGGGACAGGGGATGGGATTCACCCCTCCACTTT	CASRRDRGWDSPLHF
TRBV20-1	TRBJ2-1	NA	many	TGCAGTGTCGACGGCCGCTCCTGGGGCAATGAGCAGTTCTTC	CSVDGRSWGNEQFF
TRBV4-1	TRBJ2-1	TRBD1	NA	TGCGCCAGCAGCCTTACGCCGGGACAGGGGGCGCATGAGCAGTTCTTC	CASSLTPGQGAHEQFF
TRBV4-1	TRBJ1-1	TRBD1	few	TGCGCCAGCAGCCAAGCCGGGGACAGACCCTTGAACACTGAAGCTTTCTTT	CASSQAGDRPLNTEAFF
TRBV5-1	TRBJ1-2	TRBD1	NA	TGCGCCAGCAGCTTGGAGTCGACAGGGGGCCGTGGCTACACCTTC	CASSLESTGGRGYTF
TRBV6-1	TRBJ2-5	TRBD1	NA	TGTGCCAGCAGTCCGGGGACAGGGCACGAGACCCAGTACTTC	CASSPGTGHETQYF
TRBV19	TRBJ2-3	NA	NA	TGTGCCAGTAGTAAGGGCAGCGCGGGGCCCACTAGCACAGATACGCAGTATTTT	CASSKGSAGPTSTDTQYF
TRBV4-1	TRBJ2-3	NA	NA	TGCGCCAGCAGCCAAGGCCCGGCGGGGGCGGGAGATACGCAGTATTTT	CASSQGPAGAGDTQYF
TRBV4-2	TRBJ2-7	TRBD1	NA	TGTGCCAGCAGCCAGCCGGGACAGGGGGCCCACGAGCAGTACTTC	CASSQPGQGAHEQYF
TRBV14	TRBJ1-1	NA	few	TGTGCCAGCAGCCCCCTTACGTGGACTGAAGCTTTCTTT	CASSPLTWTEAFF
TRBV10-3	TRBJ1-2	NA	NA	TGTGCCATCAGTGAGGGGACGTCTAACTATGGCTACACCTTC	CAISEGTSNYGYTF